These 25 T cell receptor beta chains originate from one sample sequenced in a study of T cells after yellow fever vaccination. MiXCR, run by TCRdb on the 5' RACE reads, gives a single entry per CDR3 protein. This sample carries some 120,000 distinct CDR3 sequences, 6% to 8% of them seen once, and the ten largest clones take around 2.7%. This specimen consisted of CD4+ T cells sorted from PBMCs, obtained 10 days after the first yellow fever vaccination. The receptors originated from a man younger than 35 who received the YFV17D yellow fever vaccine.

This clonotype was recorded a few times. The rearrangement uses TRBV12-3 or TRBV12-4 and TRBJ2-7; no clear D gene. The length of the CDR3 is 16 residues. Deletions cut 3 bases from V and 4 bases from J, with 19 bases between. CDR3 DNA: TGTGCCAGCAGTTTCCTGGCTCGACCGAAGGCGTACGAGCAGTACTTC. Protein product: CASSFLARPKAYEQYF.

CDR3 DNA sequence: TGCGCCAGCAGCTCACAGGGGCCGAGCTCTGGAAACACCATATATTTT. Its translation: CASSSQGPSSGNTIYF. The chain has TRBV5-1 and TRBJ1-3; 7 nucleotides line up with TRBD1. V lost 3 bases to trimming and J lost 0 bases; unmatched junction nucleotides: 6. Germline V gives CDR1 SGHRS, CDR2 YFSETQ. CDR3 length equals 16 residues.

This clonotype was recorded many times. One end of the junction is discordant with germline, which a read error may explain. The CDR3, as DNA: TGTGCCAGCAGCACAACAGGGACAGATACGCAGTATTTT. Translated: CASSTTGTDTQYF. The gene calls are TRBV5-1 and TRBJ2-3; the D gene is possibly TRBD1 (6 bases). CDR3 length: 13 amino acids. The germline V gene encodes CDR1 SGHRS and CDR2 YFSETQ.

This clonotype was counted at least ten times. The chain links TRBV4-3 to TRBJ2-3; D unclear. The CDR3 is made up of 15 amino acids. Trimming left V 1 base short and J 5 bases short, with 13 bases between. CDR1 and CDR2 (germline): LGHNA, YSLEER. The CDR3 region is CASSQVGSTGDTQYF. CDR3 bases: TGCGCCAGCAGCCAAGTTGGGTCGACGGGAGATACGCAGTATTTT.

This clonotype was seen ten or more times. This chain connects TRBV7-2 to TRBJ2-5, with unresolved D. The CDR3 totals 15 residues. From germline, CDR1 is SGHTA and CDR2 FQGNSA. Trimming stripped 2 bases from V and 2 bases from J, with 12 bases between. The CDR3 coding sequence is TGTGCCAGCAGCTTAATCTCAGACCAACAAGAGACCCAGTACTTC. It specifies CASSLISDQQETQYF.

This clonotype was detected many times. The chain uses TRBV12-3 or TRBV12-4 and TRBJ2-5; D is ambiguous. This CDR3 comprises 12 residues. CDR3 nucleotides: TGTGCGTCGGCCCTCGACCGGGAGACCCAGTACTTC. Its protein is CASALDRETQYF.

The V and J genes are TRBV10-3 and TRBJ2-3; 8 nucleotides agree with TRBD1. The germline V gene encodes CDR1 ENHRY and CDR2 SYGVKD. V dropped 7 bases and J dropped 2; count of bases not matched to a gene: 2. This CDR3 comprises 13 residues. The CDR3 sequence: CAITQGATDTQYF. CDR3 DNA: TGTGCCATCACGCAGGGGGCCACAGATACGCAGTATTTT.

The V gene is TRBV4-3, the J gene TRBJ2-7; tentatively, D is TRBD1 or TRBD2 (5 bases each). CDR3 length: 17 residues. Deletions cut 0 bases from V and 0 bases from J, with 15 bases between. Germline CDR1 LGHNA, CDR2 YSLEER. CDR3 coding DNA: TGCGCCAGCAGCCAAGATAGGTCCGGGACGGTCTCCTACGAGCAGTACTTC. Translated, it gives CASSQDRSGTVSYEQYF.

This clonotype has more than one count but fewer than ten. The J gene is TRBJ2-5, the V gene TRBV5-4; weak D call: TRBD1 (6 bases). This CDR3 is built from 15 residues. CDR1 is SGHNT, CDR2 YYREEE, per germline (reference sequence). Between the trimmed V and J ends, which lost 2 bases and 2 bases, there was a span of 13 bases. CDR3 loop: CASSFFGTRQETQYF. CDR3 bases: TGTGCCAGCAGCTTTTTCGGGACACGACAAGAGACCCAGTACTTC.

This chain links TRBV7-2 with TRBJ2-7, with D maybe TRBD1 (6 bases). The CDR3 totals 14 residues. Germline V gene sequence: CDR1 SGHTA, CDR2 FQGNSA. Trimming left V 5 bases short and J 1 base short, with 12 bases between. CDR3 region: CASSPMTGSYEQYV. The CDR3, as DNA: TGTGCCAGCAGCCCGATGACAGGATCCTACGAGCAGTACGTC.

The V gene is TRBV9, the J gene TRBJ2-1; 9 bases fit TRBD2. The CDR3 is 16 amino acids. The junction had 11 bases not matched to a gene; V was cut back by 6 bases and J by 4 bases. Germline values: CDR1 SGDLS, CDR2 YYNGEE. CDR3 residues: CASTYGGSGGYNEQFF. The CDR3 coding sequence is TGTGCCAGCACCTATGGTGGGAGCGGGGGGTACAATGAGCAGTTCTTC.

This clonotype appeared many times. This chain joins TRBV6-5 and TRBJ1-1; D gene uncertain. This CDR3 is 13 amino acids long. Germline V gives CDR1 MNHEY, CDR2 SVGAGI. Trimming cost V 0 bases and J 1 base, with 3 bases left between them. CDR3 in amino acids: CASSYSWNTEAFF. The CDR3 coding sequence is TGTGCCAGCAGTTACTCGTGGAACACTGAAGCTTTCTTT.

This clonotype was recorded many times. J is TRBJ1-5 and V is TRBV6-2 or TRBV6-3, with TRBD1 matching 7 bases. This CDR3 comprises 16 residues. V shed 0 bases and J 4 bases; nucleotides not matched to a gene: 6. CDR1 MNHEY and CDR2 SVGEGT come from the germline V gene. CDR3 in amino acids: CASSYSTGTWNQPQHF. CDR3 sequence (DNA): TGTGCCAGCAGTTACTCGACAGGGACTTGGAATCAGCCCCAGCATTTT.

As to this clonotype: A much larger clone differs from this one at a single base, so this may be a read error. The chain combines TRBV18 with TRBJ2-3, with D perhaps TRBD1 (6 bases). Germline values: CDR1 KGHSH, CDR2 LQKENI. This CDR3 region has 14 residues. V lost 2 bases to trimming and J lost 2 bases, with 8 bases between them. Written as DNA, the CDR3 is TGTGCCAGCTCACCAGGGACAAACACAGATACGCAGTATTTT. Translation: CASSPGTNTDTQYF.

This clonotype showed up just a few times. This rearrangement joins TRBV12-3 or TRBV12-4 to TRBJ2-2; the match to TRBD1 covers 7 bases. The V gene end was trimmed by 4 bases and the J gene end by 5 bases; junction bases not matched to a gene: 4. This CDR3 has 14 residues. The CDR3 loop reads CASSYSGGTGELFF. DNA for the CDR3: TGTGCCAGCAGTTATTCAGGGGGAACCGGGGAGCTGTTTTTT.

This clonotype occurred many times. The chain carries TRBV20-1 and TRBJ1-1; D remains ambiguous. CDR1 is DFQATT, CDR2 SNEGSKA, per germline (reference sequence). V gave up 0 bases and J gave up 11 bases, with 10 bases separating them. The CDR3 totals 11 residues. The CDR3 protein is CSARDRTNAFF. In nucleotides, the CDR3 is TGCAGTGCTAGAGACCGGACTAATGCTTTCTTT.

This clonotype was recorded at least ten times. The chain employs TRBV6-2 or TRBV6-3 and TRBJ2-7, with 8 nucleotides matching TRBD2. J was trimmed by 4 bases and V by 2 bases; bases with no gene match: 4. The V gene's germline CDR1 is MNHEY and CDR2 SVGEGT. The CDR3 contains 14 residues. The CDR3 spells CASSYQRGTYEQYV. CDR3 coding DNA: TGTGCCAGCAGTTACCAGCGGGGGACTTACGAGCAGTACGTC.

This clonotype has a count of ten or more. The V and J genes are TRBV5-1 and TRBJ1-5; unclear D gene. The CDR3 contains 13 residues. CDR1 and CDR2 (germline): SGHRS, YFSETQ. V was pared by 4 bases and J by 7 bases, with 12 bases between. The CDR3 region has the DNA TGCGCCAGCAGCGGCGATGTAGACCAGCCCCAGCATTTT. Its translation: CASSGDVDQPQHF.

The CDR3 DNA follows: TGTGCCAGCAGCTTCCGCGTCAGCTCCTACGAGCAGTACGTC. Translation gives CASSFRVSSYEQYV. V usage is TRBV7-2 and J usage is TRBJ2-7; D remains ambiguous. The CDR3 consists of 14 residues. Germline lookup yields CDR1 SGHTA and CDR2 FQGNSA. Trimming pared 3 bases from V and 0 bases from J, leaving 9 bases between.

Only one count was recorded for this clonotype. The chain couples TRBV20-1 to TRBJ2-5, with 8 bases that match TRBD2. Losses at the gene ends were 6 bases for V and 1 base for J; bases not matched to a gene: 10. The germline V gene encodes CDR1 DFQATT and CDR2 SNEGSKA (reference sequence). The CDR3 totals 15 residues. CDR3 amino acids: CSALVGRGAQETQYF. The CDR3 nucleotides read TGCAGTGCCCTGGTCGGGCGGGGGGCCCAAGAGACCCAGTACTTC.

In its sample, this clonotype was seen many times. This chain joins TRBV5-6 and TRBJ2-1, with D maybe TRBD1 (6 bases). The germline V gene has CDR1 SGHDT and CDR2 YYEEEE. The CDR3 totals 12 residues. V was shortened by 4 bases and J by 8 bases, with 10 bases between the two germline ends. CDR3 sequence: CASSPRGDEQFF. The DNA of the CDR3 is TGTGCCAGCAGCCCCAGGGGTGATGAGCAGTTCTTC.

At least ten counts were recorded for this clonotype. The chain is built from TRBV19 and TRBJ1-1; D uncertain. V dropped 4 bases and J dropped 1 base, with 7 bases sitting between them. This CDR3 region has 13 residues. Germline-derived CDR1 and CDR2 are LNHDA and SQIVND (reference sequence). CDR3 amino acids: CASSSPQNTEAFF. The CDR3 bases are TGTGCCAGTAGTAGCCCCCAGAACACTGAAGCTTTCTTT.

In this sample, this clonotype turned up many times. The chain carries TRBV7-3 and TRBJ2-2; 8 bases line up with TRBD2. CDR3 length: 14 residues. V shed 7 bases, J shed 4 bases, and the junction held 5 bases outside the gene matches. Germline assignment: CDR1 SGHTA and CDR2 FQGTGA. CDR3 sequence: CASTAGGRTGELFF. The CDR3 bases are TGTGCCAGCACCGCGGGGGGACGCACCGGGGAGCTGTTTTTT.

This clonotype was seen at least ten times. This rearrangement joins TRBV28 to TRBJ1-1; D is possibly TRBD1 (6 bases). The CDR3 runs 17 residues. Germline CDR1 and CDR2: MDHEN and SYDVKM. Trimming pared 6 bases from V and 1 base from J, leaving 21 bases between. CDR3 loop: CASSLDRWGDENTEAFF. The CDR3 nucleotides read TGTGCCAGCAGCCTCGACAGGTGGGGCGACGAGAACACTGAAGCTTTCTTT.

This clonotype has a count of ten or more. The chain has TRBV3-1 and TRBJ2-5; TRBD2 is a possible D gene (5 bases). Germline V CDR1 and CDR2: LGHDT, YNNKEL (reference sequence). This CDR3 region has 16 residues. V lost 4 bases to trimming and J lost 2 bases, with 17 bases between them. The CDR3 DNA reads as TGTGCCAGCAGCCGAGGGCCCCCCGAACGACAAGAGACCCAGTACTTC. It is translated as CASSRGPPERQETQYF.